The 16 T cell receptor beta chains below come from one sample, sequenced in a study of vaccination and CD4 T cells after COVID-19. Treatment denoted: approximately 9-day PBMC culture with coronavirus spike peptide pools or control peptides (ViraFEST assay). Which antigens these TCRs recognize remains unknown. Cultured CD4+ T cells had their DNA profiled by the Oncomine TCR Beta short-read assay. TCRdb re-analysed the PCR reads in MiXCR, keeping a single row per CDR3 protein. The sample consists of more than 12,000 distinct CDR3 sequences, less than 60% of them appearing once. The specimen was CD4+ T cells from blood, cultured in vitro, collected before SARS-CoV-2 vaccination. These TCRs come from a human donor who had recovered from COVID-19.

This clonotype was detected only once. The rearrangement joins TRBV11-3 to TRBJ2-5; TRBD1 agrees at 7 bases. CDR3 length equals 14 residues. Germline CDR1 is SGHNT and CDR2 is YENEEA. V shed 5 bases, J shed 1 base, and the junction held 4 bases outside the gene matches. The CDR3 protein is CASSDDRAQETQYF. The CDR3 DNA is TGTGCCAGCAGCGACGACAGGGCCCAAGAGACCCAGTACTTC.

The genes are TRBV30 and TRBJ1-2; D call uncertain. V lost 0 bases to trimming and J lost 8 bases, with 13 bases between them. Germline V gene lookup returns CDR1 GTSNPN and CDR2 SVGIG (reference sequence). The CDR3 covers 13 residues. CDR3 protein: CAWSVSSVGGYTF. The CDR3 DNA sequence: TGTGCCTGGAGTGTATCCTCAGTAGGGGGCTACACCTTC. The whole variable domain, remainder taken from reference TRBV30 and TRBJ1-2, is SQTIHQWPATLVQPVGSPLSLECTVEGTSNPNLYWYRQAAGRGLQLLFYSVGIGQISSEVPQNLSASRPQDRQFILSSKKLLLSDSGFYLCAWSVSSVGGYTFGSGTRLTVV.

This clonotype was seen a few times. The V call is TRBV6-2 or TRBV6-3, the J call TRBJ1-1, with 10 bases matching TRBD1. Germline V CDR1 and CDR2: MNHEY, SVGEGT. J gave up 4 bases and V 6 bases, and 11 bases lay outside the gene matches. The CDR3 is 16 residues long. CDR3 sequence (DNA): TGTGCCAGCAGAACCGTGGGACAGGGGTTAATCACTGAAGCTTTCTTT. Translated, it gives CASRTVGQGLITEAFF.

The V and J genes are TRBV6-1 and TRBJ1-2; D remains ambiguous. The germline V gene has CDR1 MNHNS and CDR2 SASEGT. The V end lost 6 bases, the J end lost 10 bases, and 15 bases lay between the germline ends. The CDR3 spans 12 residues. CDR3 in amino acids: CASRVRGNDYTF. The CDR3 nucleotides are TGTGCCAGCAGGGTCCGGGGTAATGACTACACCTTC.

The genes are TRBV11-3 and TRBJ2-3; D gene ambiguous. The V end was cut by 1 base, the J end by 6 bases, with 8 bases between. The CDR3 loop spans 13 amino acids. Germline V lookup: CDR1 SGHNT, CDR2 YENEEA. For the CDR3, the DNA is TGTGCCAGCAGCTTAGCAGACCAGGATACGCAGTATTTT. Residues: CASSLADQDTQYF.

The chain couples TRBV4-3 to TRBJ2-5, with 11 nucleotides matching TRBD1. J was trimmed by 5 bases and V by 4 bases; bases with no gene match: 6. The CDR3 runs to 15 residues. Germline CDR1 and CDR2: LGHNA and YSLEER. CDR3 nucleotides: TGCGCCAGCAGCCCGAGGACAGGGGGCGGCGAGACCCAGTACTTC. Its protein product is CASSPRTGGGETQYF.

V usage is TRBV25-1 and J usage is TRBJ2-3; D is perhaps TRBD1 (6 bases). CDR3 size: 15 residues. The germline gives CDR1 MGHDK, CDR2 SYGVNS. The V gene lost 5 bases and the J gene lost 0 bases, with 12 bases spanning the gap. CDR3 residues: CASSLSGDSTDTQYF. The DNA for the CDR3 is TGTGCCAGCAGTCTCTCAGGGGATAGCACAGATACGCAGTATTTT. The variable domain in full, with the rest retrieved from reference TRBV25-1 and TRBJ2-3, is EADIYQTPRYLVIGTGKKITLECSQTMGHDKMYWYQQDPGMELHLIHYSYGVNSTEKGDLSSESTVSRIRTEHFPLTLESARPSHTSQYLCASSLSGDSTDTQYFGPGTRLTVL.

The chain couples TRBV15 to TRBJ2-2; D gene unclear. V was trimmed by 0 bases and J by 4 bases, leaving 3 bases between them. Germline assignment: CDR1 LNHNV and CDR2 YYDKDF (reference sequence). The CDR3 has 13 amino acids. CDR3 coding DNA: TGTGCCACCAGCAGAGATCTCACCGGGGAGCTGTTTTTT. Translation gives CATSRDLTGELFF. The full variable domain, rest sourced from reference TRBV15 and TRBJ2-2, is DAMVIQNPRYQVTQFGKPVTLSCSQTLNHNVMYWYQQKSSQAPKLLFHYYDKDFNNEADTPDNFQSRRPNTSFCFLDIRSPGLGDTAMYLCATSRDLTGELFFGEGSRLTVL.

The sample holds a few counts of this clonotype. The chain combines TRBV7-9 with TRBJ1-1; 8 nucleotides agree with TRBD1. The ends lost 4 bases at V and 1 base at J; junction bases unmatched: 5. Looked up from germline, CDR1 is SEHNR and CDR2 is FQNEAQ (reference sequence). The CDR3 contains 15 residues. CDR3 sequence (DNA): TGTGCCAGCAGCTCATGGACAGGGAGGAACACTGAAGCTTTCTTT. Translated, it gives CASSSWTGRNTEAFF.

The chain couples TRBV6-1 to TRBJ1-5, with a weak D call TRBD1 (5 bases). This CDR3 contains 11 residues. Germline V lookup: CDR1 MNHNS, CDR2 SASEGT. The CDR3 DNA sequence: TGTGGTGGGGGAGTGGGCCAGCCCCAGCATTTT. It specifies CGGGVGQPQHF.

This chain joins TRBV28 and TRBJ2-2; 9 bases are shared with TRBD1. The length of the CDR3 is 13 residues. Germline V gene data show CDR1 as MDHEN and CDR2 as SYDVKM. The V gene end was trimmed by 6 bases and the J gene end by 6 bases; junction bases not matched to a gene: 2. DNA of the CDR3: TGTGCCAGCAGGGACAGGGGCGCCGGGGAGCTGTTTTTT. Protein: CASRDRGAGELFF.

V and J are TRBV20-1 and TRBJ2-5; 12 positions match TRBD2. V gave up 0 bases and J gave up 4 bases; unmatched junction bases: 6. This CDR3 has 16 amino acids. Per germline, CDR1 DFQATT and CDR2 SNEGSKA (reference sequence). CDR3 in amino acids: CSAREASGGAIETQYF. In DNA form, the CDR3 reads TGCAGTGCTAGAGAGGCTAGCGGGGGGGCCATAGAGACCCAGTACTTC.

The rearrangement uses TRBV20-1 and TRBJ2-7; D is possibly TRBD2 (6 bases). The length of the CDR3 is 13 residues. Germline assignment: CDR1 DFQATT and CDR2 SNEGSKA (reference sequence). Trimming pared 1 base from V and 5 bases from J, leaving 12 bases between. The CDR3 bases are TGCAGTGCTAGAGTGTCTCAGCGGGACGAGCAGTACTTC. Translated: CSARVSQRDEQYF.

This chain uses TRBV2 with TRBJ2-7; no reliable D call. Germline V gene lookup returns CDR1 SNHLY and CDR2 FYNNEI. CDR3 size: 13 residues. The germline V and J ends were trimmed by 4 bases and 0 bases, with 7 bases remaining between them. Here the CDR3 DNA reads TGTGCCAGCAGTGTCGTGAACTCCTACGAGCAGTACTTC. Translation gives CASSVVNSYEQYF.

Judged by abundance, this clonotype is medium-sized. The chain links TRBV27 to TRBJ2-7; 12 bases line up with TRBD2. With V trimmed by 5 bases and J by 4 bases, 6 bases remained unmatched. The CDR3 has 15 residues. From germline, CDR1 is MNHEY and CDR2 SMNVEV (reference sequence). The DNA for the CDR3 is TGTGCCAGCAGTGAACTAGCGGGAGGAAGGTACGAGCAGTACTTC. Amino acids: CASSELAGGRYEQYF.

The V and J genes are TRBV5-6 and TRBJ2-5; D remains unclear. The CDR3 spans 13 residues. The ends were cut back, 5 bases at V and 7 bases at J, with 15 bases in the middle. The V gene's germline CDR1 is SGHDT and CDR2 YYEEEE. DNA of the CDR3: TGTGCCAGCAGATTGACGGCCTTGGGGACCCAGTACTTC. Encoded protein: CASRLTALGTQYF.